Listed here is a single TCR beta chain. The time point here: late/post reinfection, 12 to 24 weeks after detection. Sorted cells were sequenced directly ex vivo without any in vitro expansion. Sequencing was performed with immunoSEQ multiplex PCR; in TCRdb, only in-frame clones are kept and a portion is missing. The data contain some 50,000 clones, 89% of them singletons. J was trimmed by 3 bases and V by 6 bases; bases with no gene match: 5. Germline CDR1 MNHNS, CDR2 SASEGT. The CDR3 loop spans 14 amino acids. These data come from a study of memory CD8 T cells in hepatitis C reinfection. Turning to the study itself: HCV reinfection meant a positive HCV RNA test after two negative tests at least 60 days apart. Late/post reinfection sampling occurred 12 to 24 weeks after detected reinfection.

The sample comprised naive CD8+ T cells sorted from blood. The chain couples TRBV6-1 to TRBJ2-7; 10 bases map to TRBD2. The sequence was obtained from a man between 18 and 35 years old with hepatitis C virus infection. The CDR3 sequence: CASRSSGSLYEQYF. The CDR3 DNA is TGTGCCAGCAGATCTAGCGGGAGCCTCTACGAGCAGTACTTC.